The sequence of this T cell receptor beta chain was determined in a study of identical twins. Study results and caveats: In monozygotic twins, models underestimated the sharing of out-of-frame TCR alpha.

This clonotype was observed many times. The antigen remains undetermined. TCRdb ran MiXCR on the 5' RACE reads and lists one entry per CDR3 protein. In the table there are about 100,000 distinct CDR3 sequences, around 5.5% of which are singletons. This sequence originates from a woman in her fifties or sixties in good health. Sequenced input: memory T cells sorted from blood.

CDR3 in amino acids: CASRSGQGDSGANVLTF. Here the CDR3 DNA reads TGTGCCAGCAGGTCGGGACAGGGGGACTCTGGGGCCAACGTCCTGACTTTC. The V gene is TRBV27, the J gene TRBJ2-6; 11 bases align to TRBD1. This CDR3 comprises 17 residues. From germline, CDR1 is MNHEY and CDR2 SMNVEV (reference sequence). J lost 0 bases, V lost 6 bases, and 4 bases had no gene match.